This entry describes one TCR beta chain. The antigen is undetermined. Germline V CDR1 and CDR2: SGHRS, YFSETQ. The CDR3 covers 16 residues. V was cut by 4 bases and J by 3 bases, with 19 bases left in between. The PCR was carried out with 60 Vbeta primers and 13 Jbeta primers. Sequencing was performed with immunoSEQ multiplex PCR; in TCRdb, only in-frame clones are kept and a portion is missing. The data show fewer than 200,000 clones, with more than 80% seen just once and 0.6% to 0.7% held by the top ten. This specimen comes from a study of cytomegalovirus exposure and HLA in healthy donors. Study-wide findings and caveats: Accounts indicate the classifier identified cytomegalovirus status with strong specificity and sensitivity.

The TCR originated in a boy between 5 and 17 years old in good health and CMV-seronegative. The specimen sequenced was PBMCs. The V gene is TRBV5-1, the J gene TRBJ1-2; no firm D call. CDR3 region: CASSLDSFPLDYGYTF. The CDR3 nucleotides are TGCGCCAGCAGCCTGGACTCGTTCCCCCTCGACTATGGCTACACCTTC.